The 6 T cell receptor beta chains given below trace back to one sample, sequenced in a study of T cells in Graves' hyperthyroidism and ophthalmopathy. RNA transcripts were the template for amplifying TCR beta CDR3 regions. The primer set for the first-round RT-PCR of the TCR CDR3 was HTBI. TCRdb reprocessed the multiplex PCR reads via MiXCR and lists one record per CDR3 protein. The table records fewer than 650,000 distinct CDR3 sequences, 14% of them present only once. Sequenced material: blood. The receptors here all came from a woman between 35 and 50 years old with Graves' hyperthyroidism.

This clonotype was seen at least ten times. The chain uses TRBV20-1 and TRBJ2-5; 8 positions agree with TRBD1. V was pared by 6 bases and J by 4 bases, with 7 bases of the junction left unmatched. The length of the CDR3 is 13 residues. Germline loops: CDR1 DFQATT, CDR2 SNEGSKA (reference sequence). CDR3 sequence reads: CSALGQGGETQYF. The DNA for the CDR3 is TGCAGTGCACTCGGACAGGGAGGAGAGACCCAGTACTTC.

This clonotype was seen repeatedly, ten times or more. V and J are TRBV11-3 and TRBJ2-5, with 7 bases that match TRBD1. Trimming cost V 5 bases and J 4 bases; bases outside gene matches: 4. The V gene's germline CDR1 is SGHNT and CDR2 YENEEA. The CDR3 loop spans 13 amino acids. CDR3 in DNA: TGTGCCAGCAGCCCGGGACAGCGAGAGACCCAGTACTTC. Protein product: CASSPGQRETQYF.

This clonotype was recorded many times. In DNA form, the CDR3 reads TGTGCCAGCAGCCAAGAAGGAGCGAACACTGAAGCTTTCTTT. As protein: CASSQEGANTEAFF. The chain has TRBV4-2 and TRBJ1-1; D gene ambiguous. V shed 0 bases and J shed 1 base, with 6 bases lying between them. CDR1 is LGHNA, CDR2 YNFKEQ, per germline. The CDR3 spans 14 residues.

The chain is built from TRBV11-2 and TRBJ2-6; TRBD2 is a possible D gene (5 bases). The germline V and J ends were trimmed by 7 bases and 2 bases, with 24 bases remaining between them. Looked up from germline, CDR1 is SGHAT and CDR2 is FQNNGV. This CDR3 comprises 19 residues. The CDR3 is CASTSTLRGINPGANVLTF. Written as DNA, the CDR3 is TGTGCCAGCACCTCCACCCTACGGGGAATTAACCCTGGGGCCAACGTCCTGACTTTC.

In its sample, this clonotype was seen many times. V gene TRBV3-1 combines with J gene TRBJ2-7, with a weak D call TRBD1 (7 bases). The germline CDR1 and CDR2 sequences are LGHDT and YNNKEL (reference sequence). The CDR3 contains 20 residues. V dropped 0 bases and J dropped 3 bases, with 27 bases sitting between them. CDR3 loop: CASSQEDYGNRGLPLYEQYF. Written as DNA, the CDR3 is TGTGCCAGCAGCCAAGAAGATTATGGGAACAGGGGACTCCCTCTCTACGAGCAGTACTTC.

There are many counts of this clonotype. Here the CDR3 reads CSARSRTGGYDEQFF. CDR3 bases: TGCAGTGCCCGATCCCGGACAGGAGGTTATGATGAGCAGTTCTTC. V is TRBV20-1 and J is TRBJ2-1; 7 bases match TRBD1. The J segment lost 8 bases and the V segment lost 6 bases, leaving 16 bases of the junction unmatched. The CDR3 length is 15 residues. CDR1 and CDR2 from the germline V gene are DFQATT and SNEGSKA (reference sequence).